This T cell receptor (beta chain) emerged from a study of beta chain features in type 1 diabetes. This clone was found a few times. The target antigen is unknown. V lost 3 bases, J lost 7 bases, and 15 bases lay in between. The length of the CDR3 is 14 residues. The germline CDR1 and CDR2 sequences are SGHVS and FQNEAQ. The isolated RNA, all of it, was reverse transcribed, so expressed TCRB transcripts were what got sequenced. Sequenced by immunoSEQ multiplex PCR; TCRdb stores in-frame clones only, minus some. This sample has around 140,000 clones, with about 12% found just once. A sort by CD45RO/CCR7/CD25/CD127/CD95/CD27 yielded CD4+ naive, central memory, regulatory and stem cell-like memory cells. Study results and caveats: Compared to healthy donors, patients appeared to have naive, central memory and Treg TCRB repertoires that were more alike. For cells with high TCR expression, cDNA sequencing could yield over-representation. TCRB CDR3s were moderately but significantly shorter in Type 1 diabetes patients in all four CD4+ subsets.

The origin of this receptor is a man between 18 and 35 years old with type 1 diabetes. The J gene is TRBJ2-5, the V gene TRBV7-8; tentatively, D is TRBD1 or TRBD2 (5 bases each). Sequencing was done on a sample of central memory CD4+ T cells from blood. In DNA, the CDR3 is TGTGCCAGCAGCTTGAGGGACGGCAAGGGGACCCAGTACTTC. It yields the protein CASSLRDGKGTQYF.